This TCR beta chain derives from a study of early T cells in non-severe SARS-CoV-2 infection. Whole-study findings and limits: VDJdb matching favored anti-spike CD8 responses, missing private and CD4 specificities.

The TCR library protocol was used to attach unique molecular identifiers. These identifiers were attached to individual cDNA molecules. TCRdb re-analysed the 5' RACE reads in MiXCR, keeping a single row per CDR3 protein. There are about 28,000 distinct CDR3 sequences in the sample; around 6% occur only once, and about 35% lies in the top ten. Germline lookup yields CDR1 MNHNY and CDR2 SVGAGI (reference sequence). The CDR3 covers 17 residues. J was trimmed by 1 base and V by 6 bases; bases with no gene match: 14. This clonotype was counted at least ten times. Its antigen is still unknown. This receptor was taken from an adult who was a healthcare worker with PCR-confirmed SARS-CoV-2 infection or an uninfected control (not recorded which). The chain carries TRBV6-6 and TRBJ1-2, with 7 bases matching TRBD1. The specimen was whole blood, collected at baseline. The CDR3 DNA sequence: TGTGCCAGCAGAGGACCCCGACAGGGAGGCGGTAACTATGGCTACACCTTC. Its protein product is CASRGPRQGGGNYGYTF.